This T cell receptor (beta chain) was found in a study of blood T cell repertoires in COVID-19 (dated by TCRdb to about 2020). In the study overall: Samples covering the acute and convalescent phases of COVID-19 were provided by collaborators in the United States, Italy and Spain. Where HLA class I and class II types were available, the types were taken from metadata supplied by the sample provider, not from assay-based typing. The sample metadata nearly always contained a de-identified subject ID, COVID-19 status, age in years and sex. A freely available public database, intended as a resource for researchers studying the immune response to SARS-CoV-2, is where the repertoires were released. The dataset comprised deeply sampled blood TCRbeta repertoires from subjects exposed to, actively infected with, or recovered from COVID-19. Samples were obtained from the ongoing ImmuneRACE study (first 160 participants) and from about 1,300 subjects provided by 6 global collaborators. The material from the prospective study consisted of cDNA or gDNA derived from T cells, B-cell-depleted T cells, or PBMCs.

TCRbeta CDR3 regions were amplified from genomic DNA using the immunoSEQ Assay, a bias-controlled multiplex PCR. The original methods were these. Nucleated cell counts per sample were estimated from amplification of reference gene primers within the assay. To quantify the absolute abundance of each unique TCRbeta CDR3 rearrangement, sequence reads were collapsed and filtered. For each sample, productive Simpson clonality was calculated by taking the square root of Simpson's diversity index across productive rearrangements. The source is immuneACCESS, and TCRdb retained only in-frame sequences with V and J called. Part of the clones is not carried over; for the studies checked, unresolved V genes explain less than half of this, and the remainder is unexplained. That table furnishes V, J and clone size, whereas the DNA furnished D and trimming. The table for this sample lists about 68,000 clones; 65% to 90% of them were counted only once. Together, the top ten hold 6.3% of the sample.

At one collaborating source in Seattle, patients were enrolled during active infection and were followed longitudinally through the course of disease. Whole blood was collected in K2EDTA tubes by collaborating institutions according to the institutions' own protocols. For TCRbeta analysis, collaborators shipped samples in one of three forms: frozen whole blood, isolated PBMCs, or DNA extracted from either of those sample types. This clone is a singleton in its sample. Its antigen is unknown. No per-base quality is available; no much larger clone lies one base away. Overall study outcomes, separate from this receptor: Clinical and demographic metadata were provided uncurated, with the amount varying by source and participant.

The sequence was collected from an elderly man with COVID-19, enrolled during active disease. The sample comprised peripheral blood.

The nucleotides read TGTGCCAGCAGCCCCTGGACTGGCAGCACAGATACGCAGTATTTT. Translation gives CASSPWTGSTDTQYF. Recombination joined TRBV11-2 with TRBJ2-3; D gene: possibly TRBD2, on 5 matching bases. There are 15 amino acids in the CDR3, from cysteine to phenylalanine inclusive. Just the 45-base CDR3 DNA is kept, in frame starting at base 1. The trim is 5 bases for V and 0 bases for J, with a gap of 12 bases between the germline ends. According to the germline V gene, CDR1 reads SGHAT and CDR2 reads FQNNGV.